Below, 14 T cell receptor beta chains from the same sample are listed, as sequenced in a study of blood T cell repertoires in COVID-19. The assay was immunoSEQ multiplex PCR, and TCRdb's table has in-frame clones only and misses some. The data show some 120,000 clones, approximately 77% seen once. Sequencing was carried out using peripheral blood. The receptor set was obtained from a human donor in a cohort sampled during active COVID-19.

The chain carries TRBV29-1 and TRBJ1-2; the D is unclear. Between the trimmed V and J ends, which lost 0 bases and 0 bases, there was a span of 11 bases. The CDR3 loop spans 15 amino acids. The germline gives CDR1 SQVTM, CDR2 ANQGSEA. This chain's CDR3 is CSVEDITGTNYGYTF. Here the CDR3 DNA reads TGCAGCGTTGAAGACATAACCGGGACTAACTATGGCTACACCTTC.

The chain employs TRBV5-4 and TRBJ2-6; the D is unclear. CDR3 size: 15 residues. Trimming left V 4 bases short and J 0 bases short, with 8 bases between. Looked up from germline, CDR1 is SGHNT and CDR2 is YYREEE (reference sequence). In nucleotides, the CDR3 is TGTGCCAGCAGCCCAGAAGTCTCTGGGGCCAACGTCCTGACTTTC. It yields the protein CASSPEVSGANVLTF.

This chain connects TRBV5-6 to TRBJ1-2; D not certain. CDR3 length: 17 amino acids. Trimming removed 3 bases at V and 0 bases at J, with 18 bases between. CDR1 and CDR2 (germline): SGHDT, YYEEEE. DNA of the CDR3: TGTGCCAGCAGCTATAGACCGGGAAAGAGAGCTAACTATGGCTACACCTTC. Protein sequence: CASSYRPGKRANYGYTF.

This clone has only a few counts. The chain carries TRBV11-3 and TRBJ1-1, with D possibly being TRBD1 (5 bases). Trimming removed 0 bases at V and 3 bases at J, with 11 bases between. The CDR3 loop spans 15 amino acids. In germline, CDR1 is SGHNT, CDR2 YENEEA. CDR3 coding DNA: TGTGCCAGCAGCTTAGAAGGCGACAGTTACACTGAAGCTTTCTTT. Protein: CASSLEGDSYTEAFF.

This chain connects TRBV6-6 to TRBJ1-2; D gene uncertain. The germline V gene encodes CDR1 MNHNY and CDR2 SVGAGI (reference sequence). The V end was cut by 6 bases, the J end by 2 bases, with 4 bases between. CDR3 length equals 11 residues. The CDR3 bases are TGTGCCAGCAGCCCAAACTATGGCTACACCTTC. Translating it yields CASSPNYGYTF.

The chain carries TRBV5-1 and TRBJ1-2, with D maybe TRBD1 (6 bases). The CDR3 totals 12 residues. V lost 5 bases, J lost 2 bases, and 7 bases lay in between. Germline loops: CDR1 SGHRS, CDR2 YFSETQ. CDR3 in DNA: TGCGCCAGCAGGGGGGCGAACTATGGCTACACCTTC. It yields the protein CASRGANYGYTF.

V usage is TRBV28 and J usage is TRBJ2-7; TRBD2 might be the D (7 bases). V was clipped by 5 bases and J by 4 bases, with 21 bases between them. Germline CDR1 reads MDHEN; CDR2 reads SYDVKM. CDR3 length equals 16 residues. The CDR3 DNA follows: TGTGCCAGCAGTCTGGGAGGGGGGGGGACCGTTTACGAGCAGTACTTC. Translating it yields CASSLGGGGTVYEQYF.

There are a few counts of this clone. This rearrangement joins TRBV7-9 to TRBJ1-2; 10 positions match TRBD1. J lost 6 bases, V lost 5 bases, and 9 bases had no gene match. Germline V gene data show CDR1 as SEHNR and CDR2 as FQNEAQ (reference sequence). The length of the CDR3 is 15 residues. CDR3: CASSPHGDRGHGYTF. In DNA form, the CDR3 reads TGTGCCAGCAGCCCCCATGGGGACAGGGGACATGGCTACACCTTC.

This sequence joins TRBV6-5 and TRBJ2-7; 7 bases match TRBD1. CDR3 size: 12 residues. CDR1 MNHEY and CDR2 SVGAGI come from the germline V gene. The V segment lost 6 bases and the J segment 5 bases; nucleotides outside the gene matches: 4. CDR3 loop: CASRTGINEQYF. For the CDR3, the DNA is TGTGCCAGCAGGACAGGGATCAACGAGCAGTACTTC.

This clone was seen a few times. V usage is TRBV28 and J usage is TRBJ1-5; 9 bases match TRBD1. J lost 6 bases, V lost 10 bases, and 4 bases had no gene match. This CDR3 has 12 residues. Germline V gene data show CDR1 as MDHEN and CDR2 as SYDVKM. The CDR3 DNA reads TGTGCCACCCTACAGGGGGCTCAGCCCCAGCATTTT. Translated: CATLQGAQPQHF.

The chain has TRBV19 and TRBJ1-2; the D gene is possibly TRBD1 (5 bases). Germline CDR1 LNHDA, CDR2 SQIVND (reference sequence). V was pared by 6 bases and J by 3 bases, with 14 bases between. The CDR3 is 14 amino acids. CDR3 nucleotide sequence: TGTGCCAGTAGGTCCCGGGGGGACTACTATGGCTACACCTTC. Translation gives CASRSRGDYYGYTF.

The CDR3 sequence: CASSLPGLAGYEQYF. CDR3 sequence (DNA): TGTGCCAGCAGCTTACCGGGACTAGCGGGCTACGAGCAGTACTTC. The chain joins TRBV11-3 to TRBJ2-7; TRBD2 matches 12 bases. Per the germline V gene, CDR1 is SGHNT and CDR2 is YENEEA. This CDR3 contains 15 residues. The junction had 2 bases not matched to a gene; V was cut back by 2 bases and J by 3 bases.

The genes are TRBV5-6 and TRBJ2-1, with TRBD2 matching over 9 bases. Per the germline V gene, CDR1 is SGHDT and CDR2 is YYEEEE. CDR3 size: 16 residues. Trimming took 4 bases from V and 4 from J; bases not matched to a gene: 9. The CDR3 region is CASSLIRSGGYNEQFF. For the CDR3, the DNA is TGTGCCAGCAGCCTAATCAGGAGCGGGGGGTACAATGAGCAGTTCTTC.

The chain has TRBV11-2 and TRBJ2-7, with TRBD2 identical over 13 bases. CDR3 size: 16 residues. Trimming cost V 3 bases and J 4 bases; bases outside gene matches: 6. Germline CDR1 and CDR2: SGHAT and FQNNGV. The CDR3 region is CASSFGTSGAVYEQYF. CDR3 DNA sequence: TGTGCCAGCAGCTTCGGGACTAGCGGGGCTGTATACGAGCAGTACTTC.